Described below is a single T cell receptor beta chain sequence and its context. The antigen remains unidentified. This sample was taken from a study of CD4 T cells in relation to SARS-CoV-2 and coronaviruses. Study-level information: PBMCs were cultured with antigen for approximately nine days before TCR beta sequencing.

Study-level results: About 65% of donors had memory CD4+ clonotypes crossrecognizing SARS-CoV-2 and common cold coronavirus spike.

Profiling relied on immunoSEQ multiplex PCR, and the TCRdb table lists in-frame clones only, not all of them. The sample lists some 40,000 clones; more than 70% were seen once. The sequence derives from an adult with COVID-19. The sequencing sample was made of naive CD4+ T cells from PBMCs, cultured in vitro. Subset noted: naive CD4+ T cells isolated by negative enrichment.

CDR3 sequence reads: CASSPRKLFF. CDR3 DNA: TGTGCCAGTAGTCCAAGAAAACTGTTTTTT. The rearrangement joins TRBV19 to TRBJ1-4; D is undetermined. Looked up from germline, CDR1 is LNHDA and CDR2 is SQIVND (reference sequence). This CDR3 has 10 amino acids. V shed 5 bases and J shed 10 bases, with 5 bases lying between them.